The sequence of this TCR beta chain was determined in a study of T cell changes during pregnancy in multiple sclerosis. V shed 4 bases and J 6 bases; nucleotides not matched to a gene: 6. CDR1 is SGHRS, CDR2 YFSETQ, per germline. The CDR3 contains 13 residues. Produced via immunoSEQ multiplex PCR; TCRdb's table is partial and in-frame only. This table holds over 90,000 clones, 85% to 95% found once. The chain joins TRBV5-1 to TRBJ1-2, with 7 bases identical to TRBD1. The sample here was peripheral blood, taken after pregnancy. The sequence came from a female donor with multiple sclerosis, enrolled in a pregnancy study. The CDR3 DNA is TGCGCCAGCAGCGGCGACAGGGTTCATGGCTACACCTTC. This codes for CASSGDRVHGYTF.